This record covers a single TCR beta chain. What it binds is unknown. The data were taken from a study of T-cell memory formation after mild COVID-19. This CDR3 is built from 14 residues. Germline values: CDR1 DFQATT, CDR2 SNEGSKA (reference sequence). Trimming took 0 bases from V and 4 from J, leaving 12 bases between them. Study-level results: Researchers could not confirm that second-wave clones peaking on day 37 targeted SARS-CoV-2. Some clones that responded turned up in pre-infection memory, which suggests that cross-reactive memory joined in. Later expanders leaned CD4+, whereas clones that contracted between day 15 and 85 were balanced CD4/CD8. Contracting clones localized mainly to CM and EM when CD4+ and mainly to EMRA when CD8+.

MiXCR was run by TCRdb on the 5' RACE reads, yielding one entry per CDR3 protein. The sample lists some 600,000 distinct CDR3 sequences; roughly a sixth were seen once. Sequences were obtained from PBMCs or a T cell subset sorted from them (not recorded which). The receptor was derived from an adult woman who had mild COVID-19 (a few samples of this study predate the infection). Cell type and time point are not known. The chain links TRBV20-1 to TRBJ1-2; unclear D gene. In DNA, the CDR3 is TGCAGTGCTAGAGATCCCGCATCCGGCTATGGCTACACCTTC. It translates to CSARDPASGYGYTF.